This TCR beta chain was found in a study of T cells in Graves' hyperthyroidism and ophthalmopathy. Study overall: Peripheral blood was taken when the disease was first diagnosed, before any treatment began.

A NOSPECS grade of at least 4, a Clinical Activity Score of at least 3 and duration under 3 months were recorded in ophthalmopathy patients. Patients were excluded for uncontrolled infection, other autoimmune disease, pregnancy or lactation. Diagnostic assessment was based on clinical symptoms, serum thyroxine and TRAb, thyroid ultrasound and orbital computed tomography. Amplification of TCR beta CDR3 regions used RNA as the template. TCR CDR3 underwent first-round RT-PCR with the HTBI primer set. Each CDR3 protein gets one entry after TCRdb re-called the multiplex PCR reads with MiXCR. Of approximately 430,000 distinct CDR3 sequences listed, over 12% are singletons. With 4 bases clipped from V and 4 bases from J, the junction kept 7 bases outside the gene matches. Germline V gives CDR1 SGHNT, CDR2 YYREEE (reference sequence). CDR3 length: 15 residues.

The sample comprised blood. This TCR came from a man aged 18 to 30 with Graves' ophthalmopathy. The J gene is TRBJ2-7, the V gene TRBV5-4; TRBD2 matches 11 bases. CDR3 sequence: CASSPQGTSGYEQYF. The CDR3 DNA follows: TGTGCCAGCAGCCCCCAAGGGACTAGCGGATACGAGCAGTACTTC.